The 15 T cell receptor beta chains given below trace back to one sample, sequenced in a study of blood T cell repertoires in COVID-19 (dated by TCRdb to the early 2020s). Library preparation was by the immunoSEQ multiplex PCR assay. The source is immuneACCESS, and TCRdb retained only in-frame sequences with V and J called. Part of the clones is not carried over; for the studies checked, unresolved V genes explain less than half of this, and the remainder is unexplained. This sample lists approximately 150,000 clones; around four fifths were detected once. In total, the top ten clones hold under 5.5% of the sample. Sequenced: peripheral blood. These receptors were collected from a human donor in a cohort sampled during active COVID-19.

V is TRBV9 and J is TRBJ1-2; 10 bases agree with TRBD1. Germline V gene data show CDR1 as SGDLS and CDR2 as YYNGEE. The CDR3 is made up of 15 amino acids. V was clipped by 4 bases and J by 4 bases; unmatched bases: 7. The CDR3 protein is CASSSRQGASYGYTF. In DNA, the CDR3 is TGTGCCAGCAGCTCCCGACAGGGGGCTAGCTATGGCTACACCTTC.

V and J are TRBV28 and TRBJ1-2; 9 nucleotides line up with TRBD1. This CDR3 spans 13 amino acids. V lost 6 bases to trimming and J lost 7 bases; unmatched junction nucleotides: 6. The germline V gene has CDR1 MDHEN and CDR2 SYDVKM. The CDR3 nucleotides read TGTGCCAGCAGGCGAGGGACAGGGCCTGGCTACACCTTC. As protein: CASRRGTGPGYTF.

The chain employs TRBV11-3 and TRBJ2-1; 12 bases match TRBD2. Per the germline V gene, CDR1 is SGHNT and CDR2 is YENEEA. The CDR3 has 17 amino acids. After removal of 5 bases from V and 5 bases from J, the junction contained 10 bases not matched to a gene. The CDR3 reads CASSPGLAGGRNNEQFF. CDR3 in DNA: TGTGCCAGCAGCCCGGGGCTAGCGGGGGGGCGCAACAATGAGCAGTTCTTC. Filled out from reference TRBV11-3 and TRBJ2-1, the complete variable domain reads EAGVVQSPRYKIIEKKQPVAFWCNPISGHNTLYWYLQNLGQGPELLIRYENEEAVDDSQLPKDRFSAERLKGVDSTLKIQPAELGDSAVYLCASSPGLAGGRNNEQFFGPGTRLTVL.

The chain joins TRBV18 to TRBJ2-1; TRBD1 is a possible D gene (7 bases). V was trimmed by 3 bases and J by 2 bases, leaving 8 bases between them. CDR1 is KGHSH, CDR2 LQKENI, per germline. The CDR3 is made up of 14 amino acids. The DNA of the CDR3 is TGTGCCAGCTCACCCAGGGGGGCCTACAATGAGCAGTTCTTC. It translates to CASSPRGAYNEQFF.

J is TRBJ2-6 and V is TRBV19; 8 nucleotides match TRBD2. Germline CDR1 reads LNHDA; CDR2 reads SQIVND (reference sequence). The ends lost 7 bases at V and 4 bases at J; junction bases unmatched: 9. This CDR3 has 16 residues. DNA of the CDR3: TGTGCCAGTACTATCTACGGGAGGGCCGGGGCCAACGTCCTGACTTTC. Protein: CASTIYGRAGANVLTF.

The chain combines TRBV10-3 with TRBJ2-2, with 9 nucleotides matching TRBD2. Germline CDR1 and CDR2: ENHRY and SYGVKD. With V trimmed by 5 bases and J by 5 bases, 3 bases remained unmatched. This CDR3 has 14 amino acids. CDR3 coding DNA: TGTGCCATCAGTCCAAGCGGGGGGACCGGGGAGCTGTTTTTT. It specifies CAISPSGGTGELFF.

This chain joins TRBV10-3 and TRBJ2-3, with 10 nucleotides matching TRBD2. The V gene end was trimmed by 10 bases and the J gene end by 5 bases; junction bases not matched to a gene: 6. The CDR3 contains 13 residues. Germline CDR1 is ENHRY and CDR2 is SYGVKD. The CDR3 reads CATLLAGEDTQYF. CDR3 sequence (DNA): TGTGCCACCCTTCTAGCGGGAGAAGATACGCAGTATTTT.

The gene calls are TRBV5-4 and TRBJ2-3; 10 bases line up with TRBD2. The ends lost 2 bases at V and 4 bases at J; junction bases unmatched: 10. CDR3 size: 17 residues. The germline CDR1 and CDR2 sequences are SGHNT and YYREEE (reference sequence). This chain's CDR3 is CASSFPSSGRVADTQYF. The CDR3 nucleotides read TGTGCCAGCAGCTTTCCATCTAGCGGGAGAGTTGCAGATACGCAGTATTTT.

This chain joins TRBV19 and TRBJ2-5; D perhaps matches TRBD2 (7 bases). This CDR3 has 15 amino acids. In germline, CDR1 is LNHDA, CDR2 SQIVND (reference sequence). The V end was cut by 7 bases, the J end by 4 bases, with 19 bases between. CDR3 residues: CASTSGRGGRETQYF. The CDR3 DNA reads TGTGCCAGTACCTCCGGTAGGGGGGGACGAGAGACCCAGTACTTC.

This clone was observed at least ten times. The J gene is TRBJ1-1, the V gene TRBV19; D is possibly TRBD1 (6 bases). Germline CDR1 reads LNHDA; CDR2 reads SQIVND (reference sequence). This CDR3 is 15 amino acids long. V was trimmed by 4 bases and J by 1 base, leaving 13 bases between them. CDR3 DNA sequence: TGTGCCAGTAGTACGAACAGGGTTGGGAACACTGAAGCTTTCTTT. Protein sequence: CASSTNRVGNTEAFF.

V gene TRBV30 combines with J gene TRBJ2-1; 9 bases are a match to TRBD2. The CDR3 has 15 amino acids. In germline, CDR1 is GTSNPN, CDR2 SVGIG (reference sequence). V was clipped by 7 bases and J by 4 bases; unmatched bases: 11. CDR3 in amino acids: CALDRWAGGYNEQFF. As DNA, the CDR3 is TGTGCCTTGGACAGGTGGGCGGGAGGGTACAATGAGCAGTTCTTC.

J is TRBJ2-3 and V is TRBV5-5; tentative D call: TRBD1 (5 bases). The CDR3 length is 13 residues. Trimming shortened V by 2 bases and J by 1 base, and 5 bases separated the two germline ends. From germline, CDR1 is SGHKS and CDR2 YYEKEE (reference sequence). CDR3: CASSLGGTDTQYF. Here the CDR3 DNA reads TGTGCCAGCAGCTTAGGGGGCACAGATACGCAGTATTTT.

This clone was seen a handful of times. The rearrangement uses TRBV11-3 and TRBJ2-2; the match to TRBD1 covers 10 bases. Germline CDR1 is SGHNT and CDR2 is YENEEA. This CDR3 region has 14 residues. J gave up 4 bases and V 5 bases, and 1 base lay outside the gene matches. CDR3 nucleotide sequence: TGTGCCAGCAGCCGGGACAGGGGCACCGGGGAGCTGTTTTTT. The encoded protein is CASSRDRGTGELFF.

CDR3 loop: CASSRTTSGVTYNEQFF. As DNA, the CDR3 is TGTGCCAGCAGTCGCACGACTAGCGGGGTGACCTACAATGAGCAGTTCTTC. V and J are TRBV2 and TRBJ2-1; 11 positions match TRBD2. The junction had 8 bases not matched to a gene; V was cut back by 5 bases and J by 2 bases. The CDR3 runs to 17 residues. CDR1 is SNHLY, CDR2 FYNNEI, per germline. The whole variable domain, filled in from reference TRBV2 and TRBJ2-1, reads EPEVTQTPSHQVTQMGQEVILRCVPISNHLYFYWYRQILGQKVEFLVSFYNNEISEKSEIFDDQFSVERPDGSNFTLKIRSTKLEDSAMYFCASSRTTSGVTYNEQFFGPGTRLTVL.

The chain uses TRBV7-2 and TRBJ2-5; maybe TRBD2 (5 bases). CDR1 and CDR2 (germline): SGHTA, FQGNSA. V was cut by 5 bases and J by 4 bases, with 17 bases left in between. The CDR3 covers 15 residues. CDR3 loop: CASSPEGVSGETQYF. DNA for the CDR3: TGTGCCAGCAGCCCTGAGGGCGTTTCGGGAGAGACCCAGTACTTC.